The 24 T cell receptor beta chains below come from one sample, sequenced in a study of blood T cell repertoires in COVID-19. The repertoire was sequenced with immunoSEQ multiplex PCR; TCRdb's copy has only in-frame clones and lacks some. Of 45,000 to 55,000 clones listed, approximately 78% are singletons. The sample taken for sequencing was PBMCs or T cells enriched from blood (not recorded which). The receptors come from a woman in her 50s with acute COVID-19.

In this sample, this clone turned up a few times. The chain recombines TRBV19 with TRBJ1-1; weak D call: TRBD1 (6 bases). CDR3 length: 14 residues. The ends were cut back, 5 bases at V and 0 bases at J, with 10 bases in the middle. CDR1 and CDR2 from the germline V gene are LNHDA and SQIVND (reference sequence). Written as DNA, the CDR3 is TGTGCCAGTAGTTACAGGGAGATGAACACTGAAGCTTTCTTT. It translates to CASSYREMNTEAFF.

The chain couples TRBV4-1 to TRBJ2-5; 11 positions match TRBD1. This CDR3 is 16 amino acids long. Germline loops: CDR1 MGHRA, CDR2 YSYEKL. With 4 bases clipped from V and 1 base from J, the junction kept 5 bases outside the gene matches. The chain's CDR3 is CASSLRTGGGQETQYF. CDR3 bases: TGCGCCAGCAGCCTCAGGACAGGGGGCGGCCAAGAGACCCAGTACTTC.

The chain joins TRBV3-1 (or the pseudogene TRBV3-2) to TRBJ1-5; D is uncertain. CDR3 length: 14 amino acids. V was cut by 5 bases and J by 5 bases, with 13 bases left in between. Germline loops: CDR1 LGHDT, CDR2 YNNKEL (reference sequence). CDR3 in DNA: TGTGCCAGCAGCGCATTTTGGCATCATCAGCCCCAGCATTTT. This sequence encodes CASSAFWHHQPQHF.

The chain couples TRBV30 to TRBJ2-7, with D maybe TRBD1 (5 bases). V lost 1 base and J lost 1, with 11 bases in between. Germline loops: CDR1 GTSNPN, CDR2 SVGIG (reference sequence). The CDR3 runs to 14 residues. DNA for the CDR3: TGTGCCTGGAGTGAAGGGGCAGGATCCTACGAGCAGTACTTC. Its protein is CAWSEGAGSYEQYF. Full variable domain (rest looked up from reference TRBV30 and TRBJ2-7): SQTIHQWPATLVQPVGSPLSLECTVEGTSNPNLYWYRQAAGRGLQLLFYSVGIGQISSEVPQNLSASRPQDRQFILSSKKLLLSDSGFYLCAWSEGAGSYEQYFGPGTRLTVT.

The chain has TRBV5-4 and TRBJ1-1, with 12 bases fitting TRBD1. The V gene's germline CDR1 is SGHNT and CDR2 YYREEE (reference sequence). This CDR3 contains 15 residues. The V gene end was trimmed by 4 bases and the J gene end by 2 bases; junction bases not matched to a gene: 3. The CDR3 is CASSGTGGLNTEAFF. CDR3 coding DNA: TGTGCCAGCAGCGGGACAGGGGGCCTCAACACTGAAGCTTTCTTT.

This chain connects TRBV6-5 to TRBJ1-1, with a possible D match to TRBD1 (6 bases). The germline gives CDR1 MNHEY, CDR2 SVGAGI. V lost 4 bases and J 0 bases, leaving 9 bases between the germline ends. This CDR3 region has 14 residues. DNA of the CDR3: TGTGCCAGCAGTTCAGGGGTTTTGAACACTGAAGCTTTCTTT. Residues: CASSSGVLNTEAFF.

V gene TRBV19 combines with J gene TRBJ2-3, with D maybe TRBD1 (6 bases). Deletions cut 5 bases from V and 1 base from J, with 16 bases between. Germline V lookup: CDR1 LNHDA, CDR2 SQIVND (reference sequence). This CDR3 contains 16 residues. CDR3 nucleotides: TGTGCCAGTAGTGGCTACAGACAGGACCGCACAGATACGCAGTATTTT. It specifies CASSGYRQDRTDTQYF.

CDR3 sequence: CASSLISGPGNTEAFF. Here the CDR3 DNA reads TGTGCCAGCAGCTTAATCTCGGGTCCCGGGAACACTGAAGCTTTCTTT. The chain carries TRBV7-9 and TRBJ1-1, with no clear D. V shed 2 bases and J shed 1 base, with 14 bases lying between them. The CDR3 has 16 residues. The V gene's germline CDR1 is SEHNR and CDR2 FQNEAQ (reference sequence).

The V and J genes are TRBV4-1 and TRBJ2-1; D is uncertain. The germline V and J ends were trimmed by 0 bases and 2 bases, with 11 bases remaining between them. Germline V gives CDR1 MGHRA, CDR2 YSYEKL. This CDR3 spans 16 amino acids. CDR3 region: CASSQEEANPYNEQFF. CDR3 DNA: TGCGCCAGCAGCCAAGAAGAAGCGAATCCCTACAATGAGCAGTTCTTC.

This clone was detected only a few times. The CDR3 loop is CASTNLRTIYF. CDR3 nucleotide sequence: TGTGCCAGCACTAATCTCCGGACCATATATTTT. The chain uses TRBV12-3 or TRBV12-4 and TRBJ1-3; D remains ambiguous. The V gene lost 7 bases and the J gene lost 10 bases, with 11 bases spanning the gap. This CDR3 comprises 11 residues.

V and J are TRBV5-4 and TRBJ1-2; 8 bases are a match to TRBD1. Germline V gene lookup returns CDR1 SGHNT and CDR2 YYREEE (reference sequence). The trim removed 4 bases at V and 2 bases at J, leaving 4 bases unmatched. There are 14 residues in the CDR3. This chain's CDR3 is CASSSRDRNYGYTF. The CDR3 DNA sequence: TGTGCCAGCAGCAGCCGGGACAGGAACTATGGCTACACCTTC.

The V call is TRBV11-2, the J call TRBJ2-1; weak D call: TRBD2 (7 bases). Germline-derived CDR1 and CDR2 are SGHAT and FQNNGV. The CDR3 has 14 amino acids. V shed 6 bases and J shed 5 bases, with 14 bases lying between them. For the CDR3, the DNA is TGTGCCAGCAGGGGGGGCCGGGGGGACAATGAGCAGTTCTTC. It is translated as CASRGGRGDNEQFF.

The J gene is TRBJ1-1, the V gene TRBV11-3; D is uncertain. Trimming took 5 bases from V and 2 from J, leaving 12 bases between them. The germline V gene encodes CDR1 SGHNT and CDR2 YENEEA. There are 14 residues in the CDR3. CDR3 in DNA: TGTGCCAGCAGCCCAGTCGCGGCTAACACTGAAGCTTTCTTT. It is translated as CASSPVAANTEAFF.

The chain recombines TRBV13 with TRBJ1-4, with unresolved D. Germline V gene lookup returns CDR1 PRHDT and CDR2 FYEKMQ (reference sequence). The CDR3 covers 15 residues. Trimming cost V 2 bases and J 8 bases, with 15 bases left between them. CDR3 region: CASSLRGLPGEKLFF. DNA for the CDR3: TGTGCCAGCAGCTTAAGAGGACTTCCTGGGGAAAAACTGTTTTTT.

V and J are TRBV6-5 and TRBJ1-1, with 7 bases matching TRBD1. The CDR3 is 14 amino acids. Germline CDR1 reads MNHEY; CDR2 reads SVGAGI. J was trimmed by 3 bases and V by 2 bases; bases with no gene match: 3. In DNA form, the CDR3 reads TGTGCCAGCAGTTACGACAGGGTAGACACTGAAGCTTTCTTT. This codes for CASSYDRVDTEAFF.

The sample holds a few counts of this clone. V usage is TRBV24-1 and J usage is TRBJ2-1; D remains ambiguous. The CDR3 length is 12 residues. Germline V gene lookup returns CDR1 KGHDR and CDR2 SFDVKD. V gave up 3 bases and J gave up 9 bases, with 8 bases separating them. CDR3 sequence (DNA): TGTGCCACCAGTGATCCCCATTTTGAGCAGTTCTTC. Encoded protein: CATSDPHFEQFF.

J is TRBJ2-7 and V is TRBV7-3; tentatively, D is TRBD2 (6 bases). The V gene's germline CDR1 is SGHTA and CDR2 FQGTGA. CDR3 size: 14 residues. V was shortened by 6 bases and J by 3 bases, with 15 bases between the two germline ends. The CDR3 here is CASSPGEAGYEQYF. DNA for the CDR3: TGTGCCAGCAGTCCCGGGGAGGCTGGCTACGAGCAGTACTTC.

The V gene is TRBV3-1 (or the pseudogene TRBV3-2), the J gene TRBJ2-1, with a possible D match to TRBD1 (6 bases). The CDR3 totals 13 residues. V was clipped by 0 bases and J by 6 bases, with 6 bases between them. Germline CDR1 reads LGHDT; CDR2 reads YNNKEL (reference sequence). CDR3 nucleotide sequence: TGTGCCAGCAGCCAAGACAGGGGCAATGAGCAGTTCTTC. This codes for CASSQDRGNEQFF.

This chain uses TRBV27 with TRBJ2-2; D is uncertain. The CDR3 consists of 14 residues. With 8 bases removed from V and 4 bases from J, the gap between germline ends came to 14 bases. Germline-derived CDR1 and CDR2 are MNHEY and SMNVEV (reference sequence). The CDR3 region has the DNA TGTGCCAGCGCCTCCTCCTTGCGCACCGGGGAGCTGTTTTTT. Its translation: CASASSLRTGELFF.

V gene TRBV3-1 (or the pseudogene TRBV3-2) combines with J gene TRBJ2-5; possible D gene TRBD2, 6 bases. This CDR3 comprises 17 residues. V was cut by 1 base and J by 4 bases, with 19 bases left in between. Germline V gives CDR1 LGHDT, CDR2 YNNKEL (reference sequence). For the CDR3, the DNA is TGTGCCAGCAGCCAAGGTTTCAGAGTCAGGGAGGCAGAGACCCAGTACTTC. Its protein is CASSQGFRVREAETQYF.

This clone has a handful of counts. V is TRBV3-1 (or the pseudogene TRBV3-2) and J is TRBJ1-1, with unresolved D. With 0 bases removed from V and 12 bases from J, the gap between germline ends came to 14 bases. The CDR3 length is 13 residues. Germline V CDR1 and CDR2: LGHDT, YNNKEL (reference sequence). CDR3 protein: CASSQEVPTSTFF. The CDR3 DNA reads as TGTGCCAGCAGCCAAGAGGTCCCCACTTCGACTTTCTTT.

The chain uses TRBV10-1 and TRBJ2-1; tentative D call: TRBD2 (6 bases). Trimming cost V 3 bases and J 8 bases, with 11 bases left between them. The CDR3 extends over 13 amino acids. Germline-derived CDR1 and CDR2 are WNHNN and SYGVQD (reference sequence). CDR3 bases: TGCGCCAGCAGTGAAGGAGGGTACGATGAGCAGTTCTTC. Translation gives CASSEGGYDEQFF.

This chain connects TRBV18 to TRBJ1-5; D unclear. The CDR3 has 15 amino acids. Looked up from germline, CDR1 is KGHSH and CDR2 is LQKENI. Trimming removed 3 bases from V and 0 bases from J, with 9 bases in between. The CDR3 reads CASSPLGHSNQPQHF. For the CDR3, the DNA is TGTGCCAGCTCACCCCTAGGCCATAGCAATCAGCCCCAGCATTTT.

The chain is built from TRBV15 and TRBJ2-1; 9 bases are shared with TRBD2. V was pared by 7 bases and J by 4 bases, with 8 bases of the junction left unmatched. CDR3 length equals 15 residues. In germline, CDR1 is LNHNV, CDR2 YYDKDF (reference sequence). The chain's CDR3 is CATTRRGGNYNEQFF. The CDR3 DNA sequence: TGTGCCACCACTCGGCGGGGGGGAAATTACAATGAGCAGTTCTTC.